The rows below give T cell receptor beta chains drawn from one sample of a study of blood T cell repertoires in COVID-19. Libraries were prepared by immunoSEQ multiplex PCR; TCRdb keeps only in-frame clonotypes and omits some of them. The sample comprises some 200,000 clones, roughly 84% of which are singletons, and over 15% rests with the top ten. Material: peripheral blood. The receptors were gathered from a man over 45 with COVID-19, enrolled during active disease. CDR3s include the opening cysteine and the closing phenylalanine or tryptophan. D genes are given only for firm matches. Expanded clones get a size class; other rows say once, few or many, or leave the size out.

TRBV11-2	-	TRBJ2-2	-	TGTGCCAGCAGCTTAGTGGTAACACCAGCGAACACCGGGGAGCTGTTTTTT	CASSLVVTPANTGELFF
TRBV19	-	TRBJ1-2	TRBD1	TGTGCCACCATATCAGGGACAGATGGCTACACCTTC	CATISGTDGYTF
TRBV5-6	-	TRBJ2-2	-	TGTGCCAGCAGCTTGGTTCGCGACACCGGGGAGCTGTTTTTT	CASSLVRDTGELFF
TRBV6-4	-	TRBJ2-3	-	TGTGCCAGCAGTGACTCGACAGCGCATACGCAGTATTTT	CASSDSTAHTQYF
TRBV3-1/TRBV3-2	-	TRBJ1-3	TRBD1	TGTGCCAGCAGCCCCCATCCGGGACAGGGAACTGGAAACACCATATATTTT	CASSPHPGQGTGNTIYF
TRBV7-8	-	TRBJ2-1	-	TGTGCCAGCAGCCGCCGAGACAGTGACAACAATGAGCAGTTCTTC	CASSRRDSDNNEQFF
TRBV9	-	TRBJ1-2	TRBD1	TGTGCCAGCACCAAATCGACAGGGGGGGCTGGCTACACCTTC	CASTKSTGGAGYTF
TRBV11-2	-	TRBJ1-1	-	TGTGCCAGCAGCCCGTTCATAGAGAACACTGAAGCTTTCTTT	CASSPFIENTEAFF
TRBV30	-	TRBJ1-2	-	TGTGCCTGGAGGTGGCGAGGAGGGAAACGTGGCTACACCTTC	CAWRWRGGKRGYTF
TRBV9	-	TRBJ2-5	TRBD2	TGTGCCAGCAGCGTGAGGCCAGGCGGGGGGCCGTTAGAGACCCAGTACTTC	CASSVRPGGGPLETQYF
TRBV5-1	-	TRBJ1-3	-	TGCGCCAGCGGAACGGGGGGCTCTGGAAACACCATATATTTT	CASGTGGSGNTIYF
TRBV19	-	TRBJ2-1	TRBD2	TGTGCCAGTACAGAAAGCGGGAGCTCCTACAATGAGCAGTTCTTC	CASTESGSSYNEQFF
TRBV11-2	-	TRBJ2-5	-	TGTGCCAGCGGTACTCGGACAGAAGAGACCCAGTACTTC	CASGTRTEETQYF
TRBV27	-	TRBJ2-2	-	TGTGCCAGCAGTTTCTATTCGACTGCGAACACCGGGGAGCTGTTTTTT	CASSFYSTANTGELFF
TRBV11-2	-	TRBJ2-3	TRBD2	TGTGCCAGCAGCGACTTCTGGGAGGGCCCTACTAGCACAGATACGCAGTATTTT	CASSDFWEGPTSTDTQYF
TRBV27	-	TRBJ1-4	TRBD1	TGTGCCAGCAGTCCCTACCCCCTCGGACAGGGGGCGAATGAAAAACTGTTTTTT	CASSPYPLGQGANEKLFF
TRBV19	-	TRBJ2-7	-	TGTGCCAGTAGTATGGGGGCCGGCCGTGGCTCCTACGAGCAGTACTTC	CASSMGAGRGSYEQYF
TRBV12-3/TRBV12-4	-	TRBJ1-1	-	TGTGCCAGCAGTTTCGGGGGGCTGGCTGAAGCTTTCTTT	CASSFGGLAEAFF
TRBV24-1	-	TRBJ2-2	-	TGTGCCACCAGGGGGGCGGTCACCGGGGAGCTGTTTTTT	CATRGAVTGELFF
TRBV19	-	TRBJ2-4	TRBD2	TGTGCCAGTAGTCTACTAGCGGGGGGAGCCAAAAACATTCAGTACTTC	CASSLLAGGAKNIQYF
TRBV5-4	few	TRBJ2-5	TRBD2	TGTGCCAGCAGCCCCGGACTAGCGGGTGGGCAAGAGACCCAGTACTTC	CASSPGLAGGQETQYF
TRBV30	-	TRBJ2-6	-	TGTGCCTGGAGTGAAGGGGCTGGGGCCAACGTCCTGACTTTC	CAWSEGAGANVLTF
TRBV10-3	once	TRBJ2-2	TRBD1	TGTGCCATCAGTGAGACAGGGGCAAACACCGGGGAGCTGTTTTTT	CAISETGANTGELFF
TRBV7-9	-	TRBJ2-7	-	TGTGCCAGCAGCCCCCCGGGCTCTTACAGGAGCTCCTACGAGCAGTACTTC	CASSPPGSYRSSYEQYF
TRBV7-6	once	TRBJ2-1	TRBD2	TGTGCCAGCAGCTTAGGGTCGGGAGGGCACAATGAGCAGTTCTTC	CASSLGSGGHNEQFF
TRBV2	-	TRBJ1-3	-	TGTGCCAGCTTTGGCATCTCTGGAAACACCATATATTTT	CASFGISGNTIYF
TRBV5-6	-	TRBJ2-3	-	TGTGCCAGCAGCTTCACACCTAGCACAGATACGCAGTATTTT	CASSFTPSTDTQYF
TRBV5-6	few	TRBJ2-7	-	TGTGCCAGCAGCCCGGGATCAGGCTACGAGCAGTACTTC	CASSPGSGYEQYF
TRBV6-5	-	TRBJ2-5	TRBD1	TGTGCCAGCAGTCCATTGACAGGGGTAGAGACCCAGTACTTC	CASSPLTGVETQYF
TRBV10-2	few	TRBJ1-5	-	TGCGCCAGCAGTGAAAGTGCAGGGCCTTTAAGCAATCAGCCCCAGCATTTT	CASSESAGPLSNQPQHF
TRBV12-3/TRBV12-4	-	TRBJ2-7	-	TGTGCCAGCACCGTAGATAGCCACGAGCAGTACTTC	CASTVDSHEQYF
TRBV5-6	-	TRBJ2-1	TRBD1	TGTGCCAGCAGCTACGGGACAGGGCATGAGCAGTTCTTC	CASSYGTGHEQFF
TRBV18	-	TRBJ2-2	-	TGTGCCAGCTCACCGAACCCAGGGGAAAGGACCGGGGAGCTGTTTTTT	CASSPNPGERTGELFF
TRBV5-8	few	TRBJ2-7	TRBD1	TGTGCCAGCAGCACAGGGACGGGACAGGGGGCGTACGAGCAGTACTTC	CASSTGTGQGAYEQYF
TRBV7-9	-	TRBJ2-1	-	TGTGCCAGCAGCACGAAGCAGGGAGGAATAGGCCACAATGAGCAGTTCTTC	CASSTKQGGIGHNEQFF
TRBV7-9	-	TRBJ2-1	-	TGTGCCAGCAGCTTAGCCGGGACTTACAATGAGCAGTTCTTC	CASSLAGTYNEQFF
TRBV6-5	-	TRBJ2-1	-	TGTGCCAGCAGTTACTCTGGAATCGGGGAATACAATGAGCAGTTCTTC	CASSYSGIGEYNEQFF
TRBV29-1	-	TRBJ2-3	-	TGCAGCGTTGTCCTGACGGGAAGCACAGATACGCAGTATTTT	CSVVLTGSTDTQYF
TRBV2	-	TRBJ1-6	-	TGTGCCAGCGCTGGTTCTCGGCAGGCAAATTCACCCCTCCACTTT	CASAGSRQANSPLHF
TRBV29-1	-	TRBJ2-3	-	TGCAGCGCCCCGACAGGCAGCACAGATACGCAGTATTTT	CSAPTGSTDTQYF
TRBV3-1/TRBV3-2	-	TRBJ2-5	-	TGTGCCAGTCTTCAGGGGCCGACCGGCGTCCAGTACTTC	CASLQGPTGVQYF